The 4 T cell receptor beta chains presented below share a single source sample, sequenced in a study of blood T cell repertoires in COVID-19. Data came from immunoSEQ multiplex PCR; TCRdb stores just in-frame clones and leaves some out. This table has 200,000 to 250,000 clones, around 86% appearing once. Sequences were obtained from peripheral blood. The receptors stem from a woman aged 30 to 39 who had recovered from COVID-19.

In this sample, this clone turned up once. V is TRBV7-7 and J is TRBJ2-5, with 8 bases fitting TRBD2. This CDR3 contains 15 residues. V was clipped by 3 bases and J by 2 bases; unmatched bases: 5. Germline assignment: CDR1 SSHAT and CDR2 FNYEAQ (reference sequence). CDR3 sequence (DNA): TGTGCCAGCAGCTTTGGTAGCGGGGCTCAAGAGACCCAGTACTTC. This codes for CASSFGSGAQETQYF.

The chain joins TRBV4-2 to TRBJ2-1; no firm D call. Trimming removed 0 bases at V and 12 bases at J, with 12 bases between. This CDR3 is 13 amino acids long. Germline V gene data show CDR1 as LGHNA and CDR2 as YNFKEQ. The CDR3 DNA follows: TGTGCCAGCAGCCAAGACGGCGGTATTACGCAGTTCTTC. This sequence encodes CASSQDGGITQFF.

This clone has just one count. The chain joins TRBV6-6 to TRBJ2-3, with D perhaps TRBD2 (6 bases). Trimming left V 5 bases short and J 6 bases short, with 15 bases between. CDR1 and CDR2 from the germline V gene are MNHNY and SVGAGI (reference sequence). This CDR3 contains 14 residues. The CDR3 bases are TGTGCCAGCAGTGCATGGGAGGCATTGGATACGCAGTATTTT. As protein: CASSAWEALDTQYF.

The sample holds many counts of this clone. The chain uses TRBV7-9 and TRBJ1-2; the D is unclear. Germline CDR1 is SEHNR and CDR2 is FQNEAQ (reference sequence). Trimming shortened V by 7 bases and J by 6 bases, and 12 bases separated the two germline ends. The CDR3 length is 12 residues. CDR3: CASTARRDGYTF. In nucleotides, the CDR3 is TGTGCCAGCACGGCCCGCCGGGATGGCTACACCTTC.